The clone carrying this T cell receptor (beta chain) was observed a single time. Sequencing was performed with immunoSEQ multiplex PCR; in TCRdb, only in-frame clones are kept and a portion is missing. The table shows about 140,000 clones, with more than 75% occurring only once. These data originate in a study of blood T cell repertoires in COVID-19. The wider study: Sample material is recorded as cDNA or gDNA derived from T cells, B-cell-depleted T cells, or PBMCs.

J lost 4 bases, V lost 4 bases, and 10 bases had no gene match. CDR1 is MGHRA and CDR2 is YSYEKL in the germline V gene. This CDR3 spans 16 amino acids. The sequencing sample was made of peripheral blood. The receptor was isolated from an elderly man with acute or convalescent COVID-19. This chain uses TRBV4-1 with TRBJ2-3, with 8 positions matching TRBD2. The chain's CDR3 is CASSLLLGGGSDTQYF. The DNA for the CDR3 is TGCGCCAGCAGCCTCTTACTGGGCGGGGGGTCAGATACGCAGTATTTT.